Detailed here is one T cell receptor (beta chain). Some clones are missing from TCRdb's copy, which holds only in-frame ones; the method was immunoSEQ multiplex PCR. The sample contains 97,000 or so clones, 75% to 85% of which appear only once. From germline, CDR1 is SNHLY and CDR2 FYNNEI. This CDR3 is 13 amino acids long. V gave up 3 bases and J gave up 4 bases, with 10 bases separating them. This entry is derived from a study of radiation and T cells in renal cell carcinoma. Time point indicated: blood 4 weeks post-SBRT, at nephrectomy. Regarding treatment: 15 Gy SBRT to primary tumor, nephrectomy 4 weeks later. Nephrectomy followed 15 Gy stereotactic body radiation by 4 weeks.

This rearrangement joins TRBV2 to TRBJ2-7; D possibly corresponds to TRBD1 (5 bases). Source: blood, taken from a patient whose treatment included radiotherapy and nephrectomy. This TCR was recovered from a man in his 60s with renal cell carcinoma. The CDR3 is CASSDPGIYEQYF. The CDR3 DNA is TGTGCCAGCAGTGATCCAGGGATATACGAGCAGTACTTC.